This TCR beta chain was captured by sequencing in a study of Ad26.COV2.S vaccination and SARS-CoV-2 variants. Study as a whole: A COV1001 Ad26.COV2.S trial-arm participant provided the sample. Findings and limits, study-wide: Substantial breadth in spike-specific CD8+ and CD4+ T cell responses was reportedly seen after vaccination.

Here immunoSEQ multiplex PCR was the method, and the copy in TCRdb shows in-frame clones only, minus some. This table holds fewer than 500,000 clones, about 90% found once. Germline V gene data show CDR1 as SGHTA and CDR2 as FQGNSA. V was shortened by 1 base and J by 9 bases, with 4 bases between the two germline ends. There are 12 residues in the CDR3. About this clone: The antigen is not known. The same CDR3 also results from other DNA sequences found in this sample.

Specified treatment: some 20 received Ad26.COV2.S at low or high dose, single or two shots; about five received placebo; per-sample allocation not given. Specimens were obtained on day 63 following the first vaccine or placebo injection. Boston supplied an adult donor aged 18-55 years. The vaccine antigen was prefusion-stabilized Wuhan SARS-CoV-2 spike. This sequence joins TRBV7-2 and TRBJ1-6; D not certain. The sequencing used peripheral blood, collected in a trial of Ad26.COV2.S vaccine versus placebo. The receptor's source is a person aged 18-60 years who received the Ad26.COV2.S COVID-19 vaccine or a placebo. The chain's CDR3 is CASSLGSSPLHF. The CDR3 DNA sequence: TGTGCCAGCAGCTTAGGAAGTTCACCCCTCCACTTT.